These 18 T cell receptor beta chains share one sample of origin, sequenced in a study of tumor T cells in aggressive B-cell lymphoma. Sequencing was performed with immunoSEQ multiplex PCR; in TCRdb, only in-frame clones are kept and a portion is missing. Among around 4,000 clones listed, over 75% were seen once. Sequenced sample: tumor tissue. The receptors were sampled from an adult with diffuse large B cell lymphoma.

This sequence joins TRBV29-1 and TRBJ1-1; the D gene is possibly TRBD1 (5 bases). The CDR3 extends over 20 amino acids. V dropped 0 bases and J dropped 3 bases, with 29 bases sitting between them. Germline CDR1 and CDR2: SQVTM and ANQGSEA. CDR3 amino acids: CSVEDLTSPETDWGDTEAFF. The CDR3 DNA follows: TGCAGCGTTGAAGATCTAACGTCGCCGGAGACCGACTGGGGGGACACTGAAGCTTTCTTT.

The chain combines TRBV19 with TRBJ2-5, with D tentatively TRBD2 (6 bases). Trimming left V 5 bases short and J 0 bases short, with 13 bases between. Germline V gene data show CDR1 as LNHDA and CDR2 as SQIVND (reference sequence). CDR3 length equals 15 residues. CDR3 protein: CASSGLAANQETQYF. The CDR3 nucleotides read TGTGCCAGTAGTGGGTTAGCGGCAAACCAAGAGACCCAGTACTTC.

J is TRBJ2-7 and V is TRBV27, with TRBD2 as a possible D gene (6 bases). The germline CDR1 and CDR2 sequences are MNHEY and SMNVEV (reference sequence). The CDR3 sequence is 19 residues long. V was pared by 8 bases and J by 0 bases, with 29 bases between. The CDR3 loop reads CASEARVLGRPTSSYEQYF. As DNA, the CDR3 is TGTGCCAGCGAAGCTCGCGTTTTGGGGAGGCCCACGAGCTCCTACGAGCAGTACTTC.

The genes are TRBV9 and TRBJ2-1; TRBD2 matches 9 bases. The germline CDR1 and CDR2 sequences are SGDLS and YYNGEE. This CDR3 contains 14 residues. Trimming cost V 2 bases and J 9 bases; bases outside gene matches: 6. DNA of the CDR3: TGTGCCAGCAGCGTTAGCGGGAGTGAGCGTGAGCAGTTCTTC. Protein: CASSVSGSEREQFF. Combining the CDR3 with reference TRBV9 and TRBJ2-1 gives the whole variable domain DSGVTQTPKHLITATGQRVTLRCSPRSGDLSVYWYQQSLDQGLQFLIQYYNGEERAKGNILERFSAQQFPDLHSELNLSSLELGDSALYFCASSVSGSEREQFFGPGTRLTVL.

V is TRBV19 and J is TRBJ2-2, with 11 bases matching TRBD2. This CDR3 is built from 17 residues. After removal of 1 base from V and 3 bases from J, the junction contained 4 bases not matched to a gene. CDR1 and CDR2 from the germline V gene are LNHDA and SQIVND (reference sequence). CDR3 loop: CASSIGLAGGDTGELFF. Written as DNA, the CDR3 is TGTGCCAGTAGTATAGGCCTAGCGGGAGGAGACACCGGGGAGCTGTTTTTT.

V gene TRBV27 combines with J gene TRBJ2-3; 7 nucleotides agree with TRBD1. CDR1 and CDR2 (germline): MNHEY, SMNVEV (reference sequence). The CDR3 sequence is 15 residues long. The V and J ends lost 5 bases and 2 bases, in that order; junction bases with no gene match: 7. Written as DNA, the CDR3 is TGTGCCAGCAGTCCGACAGGGAAATACACAGATACGCAGTATTTT. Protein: CASSPTGKYTDTQYF.

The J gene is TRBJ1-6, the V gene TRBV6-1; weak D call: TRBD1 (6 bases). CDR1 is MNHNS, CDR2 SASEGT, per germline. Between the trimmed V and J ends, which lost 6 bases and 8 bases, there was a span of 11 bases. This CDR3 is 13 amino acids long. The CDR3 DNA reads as TGTGCCAGCAGGGGGAACAGGGATTCACCCCTCCACTTT. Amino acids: CASRGNRDSPLHF.

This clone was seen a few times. This CDR3 is CASSIDLSSYYGYTF. The CDR3 DNA follows: TGTGCCAGTAGTATAGATCTATCGAGTTACTATGGCTACACCTTC. The chain uses TRBV19 and TRBJ1-2; D remains ambiguous. The length of the CDR3 is 15 residues. Trimming stripped 0 bases from V and 3 bases from J, with 11 bases between. Germline CDR1 reads LNHDA; CDR2 reads SQIVND (reference sequence).

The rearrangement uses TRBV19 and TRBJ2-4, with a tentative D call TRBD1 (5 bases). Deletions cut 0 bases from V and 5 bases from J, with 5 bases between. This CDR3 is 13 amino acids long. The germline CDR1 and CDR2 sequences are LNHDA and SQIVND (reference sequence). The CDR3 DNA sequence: TGTGCCAGTAGTATAGACAGGGAAAACATTCAGTACTTC. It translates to CASSIDRENIQYF.

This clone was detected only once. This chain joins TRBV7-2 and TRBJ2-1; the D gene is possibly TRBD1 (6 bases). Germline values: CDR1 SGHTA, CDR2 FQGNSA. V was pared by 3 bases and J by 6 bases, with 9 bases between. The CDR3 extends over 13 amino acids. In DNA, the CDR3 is TGTGCCAGCAGCTTGGGGGCCACCAATGAGCAGTTCTTC. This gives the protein CASSLGATNEQFF.

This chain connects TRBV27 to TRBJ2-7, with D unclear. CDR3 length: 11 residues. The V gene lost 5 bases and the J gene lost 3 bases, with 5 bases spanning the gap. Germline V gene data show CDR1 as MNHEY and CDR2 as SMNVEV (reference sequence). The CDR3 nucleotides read TGTGCCAGCAGTCCGGGCTACGAGCAGTACTTC. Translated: CASSPGYEQYF.

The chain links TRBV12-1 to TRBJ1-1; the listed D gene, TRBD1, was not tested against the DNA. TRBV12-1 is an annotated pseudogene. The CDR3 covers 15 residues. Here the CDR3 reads CASSFEGQKNTEAFF. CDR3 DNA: TGTGCCAGCAGCTTTGAGGGACAAAAGAACACTGAAGCTTTCTTT.

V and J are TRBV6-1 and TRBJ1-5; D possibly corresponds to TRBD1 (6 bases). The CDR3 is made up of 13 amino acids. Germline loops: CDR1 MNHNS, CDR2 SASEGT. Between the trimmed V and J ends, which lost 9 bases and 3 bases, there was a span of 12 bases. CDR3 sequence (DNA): TGTGCCAGTCAAGGACAGACCAATCAGCCCCAGCATTTT. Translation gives CASQGQTNQPQHF.

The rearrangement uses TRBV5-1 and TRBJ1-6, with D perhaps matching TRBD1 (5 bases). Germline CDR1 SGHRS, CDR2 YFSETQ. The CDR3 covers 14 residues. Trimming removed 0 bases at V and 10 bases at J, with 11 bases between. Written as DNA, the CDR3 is TGCGCCAGCAGCTTGGCCGCCAGGGAATCACCCCTCCACTTT. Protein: CASSLAARESPLHF.

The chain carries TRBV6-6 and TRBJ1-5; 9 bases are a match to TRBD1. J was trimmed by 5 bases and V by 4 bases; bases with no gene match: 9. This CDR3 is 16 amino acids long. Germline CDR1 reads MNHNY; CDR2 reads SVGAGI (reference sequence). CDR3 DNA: TGTGCCAGCAGTTCCTCCCGGGACAGGGTTTATCAGCCCCAGCATTTT. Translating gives CASSSSRDRVYQPQHF.

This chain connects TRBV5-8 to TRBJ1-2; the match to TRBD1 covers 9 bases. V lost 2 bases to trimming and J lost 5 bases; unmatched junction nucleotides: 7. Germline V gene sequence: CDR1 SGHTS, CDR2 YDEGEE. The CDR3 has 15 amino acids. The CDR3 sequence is CASSLLDRGGYGYTF. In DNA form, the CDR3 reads TGTGCCAGCAGCTTATTGGACAGGGGAGGGTATGGCTACACCTTC.

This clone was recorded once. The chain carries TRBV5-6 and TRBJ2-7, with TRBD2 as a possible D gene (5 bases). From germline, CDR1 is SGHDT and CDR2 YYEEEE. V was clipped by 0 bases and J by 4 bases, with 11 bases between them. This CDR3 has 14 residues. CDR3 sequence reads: CASSLGESTYEQYF. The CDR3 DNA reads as TGTGCCAGCAGCTTGGGGGAGTCCACATACGAGCAGTACTTC.

This CDR3 is CASSRGRSGGYTF. As DNA, the CDR3 is TGTGCCAGCAGCCGCGGCCGCTCGGGGGGCTACACCTTC. The rearrangement uses TRBV11-3 and TRBJ1-2; the D is unclear. V dropped 5 bases and J dropped 8 bases, with 15 bases sitting between them. This CDR3 has 13 amino acids. Germline-derived CDR1 and CDR2 are SGHNT and YENEEA.